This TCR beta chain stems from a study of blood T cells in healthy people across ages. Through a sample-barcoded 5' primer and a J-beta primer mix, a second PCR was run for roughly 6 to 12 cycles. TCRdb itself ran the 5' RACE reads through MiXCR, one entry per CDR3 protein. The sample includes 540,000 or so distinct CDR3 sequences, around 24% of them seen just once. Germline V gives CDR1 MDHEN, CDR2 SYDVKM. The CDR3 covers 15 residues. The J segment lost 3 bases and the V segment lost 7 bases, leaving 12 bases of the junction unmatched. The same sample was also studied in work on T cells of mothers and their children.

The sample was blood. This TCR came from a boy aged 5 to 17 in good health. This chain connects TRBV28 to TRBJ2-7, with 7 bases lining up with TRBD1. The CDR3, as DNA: TGTGCCAGCACCGTCGGACAGGTAAAGGGCTACGAGCAGTACTTC. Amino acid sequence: CASTVGQVKGYEQYF.